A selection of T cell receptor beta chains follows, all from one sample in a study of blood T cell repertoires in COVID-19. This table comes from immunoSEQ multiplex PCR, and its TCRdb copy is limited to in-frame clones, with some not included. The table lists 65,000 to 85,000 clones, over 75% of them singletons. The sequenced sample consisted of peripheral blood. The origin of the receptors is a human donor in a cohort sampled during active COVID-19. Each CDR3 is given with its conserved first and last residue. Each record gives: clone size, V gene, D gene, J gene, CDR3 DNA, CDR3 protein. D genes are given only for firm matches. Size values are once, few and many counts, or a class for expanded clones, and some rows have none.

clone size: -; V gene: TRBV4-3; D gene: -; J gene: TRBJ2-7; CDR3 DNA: TGCGCCAGCAGCCAAGACAGACTCGTGGACGAGCAGTACTTC; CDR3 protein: CASSQDRLVDEQYF
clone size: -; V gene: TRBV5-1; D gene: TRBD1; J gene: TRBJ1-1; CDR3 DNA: TGCGCCAGCAGCAAGGGACAGGAGCTGAACACTGAAGCTTTCTTT; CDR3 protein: CASSKGQELNTEAFF
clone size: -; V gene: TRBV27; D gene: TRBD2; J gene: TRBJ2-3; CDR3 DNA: TGTGCCAGCAGTTTATTGCTAGCGGGGCACACAGATACGCAGTATTTT; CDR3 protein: CASSLLLAGHTDTQYF
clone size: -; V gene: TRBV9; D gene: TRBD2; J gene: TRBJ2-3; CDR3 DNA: TGTGCCAGCAGCCCCGGGACTAGCTCAGATACGCAGTATTTT; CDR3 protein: CASSPGTSSDTQYF
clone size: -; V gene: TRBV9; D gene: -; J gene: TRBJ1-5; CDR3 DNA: TGTGCCAGCAGCGCAGGACAGTTCTCGGATCAGCCCCAGCATTTT; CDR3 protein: CASSAGQFSDQPQHF
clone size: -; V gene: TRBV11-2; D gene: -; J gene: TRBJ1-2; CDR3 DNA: TGTGCCAGCTGTCAGGACAGAAGCCCTAGAGGCTACACCTTC; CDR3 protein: CASCQDRSPRGYTF
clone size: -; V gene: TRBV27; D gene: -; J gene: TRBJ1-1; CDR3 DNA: TGTGCCAGCAGTTCGTACAAGAACACTGAAGCTTTCTTT; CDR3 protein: CASSSYKNTEAFF
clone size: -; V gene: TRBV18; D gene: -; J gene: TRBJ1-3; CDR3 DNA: TGTGCCAGCTCACAGGCACTACTTTCTGGAAACACCATATATTTT; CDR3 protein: CASSQALLSGNTIYF
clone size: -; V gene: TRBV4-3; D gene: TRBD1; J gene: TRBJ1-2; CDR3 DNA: TGCGCCAGCAGCCAGACAGGGGTCTCTGGCTACACCTTC; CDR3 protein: CASSQTGVSGYTF
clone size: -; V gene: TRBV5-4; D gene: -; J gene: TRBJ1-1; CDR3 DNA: TGTGCCAGCAGCTTCGCTCTTCCCACCGGGACAAGCAATGAAGCTTTCTTT; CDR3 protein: CASSFALPTGTSNEAFF
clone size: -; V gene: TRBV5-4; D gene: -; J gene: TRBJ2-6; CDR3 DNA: TGTGCCAGCAGCTTCGGGGGCTCTGGGGCCAACGTCCTGACTTTC; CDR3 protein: CASSFGGSGANVLTF
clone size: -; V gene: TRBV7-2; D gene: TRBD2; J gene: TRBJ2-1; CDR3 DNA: TGTGCCAGCAGCTTAGGCGGGACTAGCGGGGTGAATGAGCAGTTCTTC; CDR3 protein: CASSLGGTSGVNEQFF
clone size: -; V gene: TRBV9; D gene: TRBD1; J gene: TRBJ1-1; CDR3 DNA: TGTGCCAGCAGCGGGCAGGGGGCTGGGGTAATGAACACTGAAGCTTTCTTT; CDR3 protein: CASSGQGAGVMNTEAFF
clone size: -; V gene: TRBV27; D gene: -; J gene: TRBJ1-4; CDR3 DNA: TGTGCCAGCAGTTTAGTCTTTAATGAAAAACTGTTTTTT; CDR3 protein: CASSLVFNEKLFF
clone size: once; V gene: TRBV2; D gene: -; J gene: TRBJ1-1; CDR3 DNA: TGTGCCAGCAGACGAGGGATGGACACTGAAGCTTTCTTT; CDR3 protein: CASRRGMDTEAFF
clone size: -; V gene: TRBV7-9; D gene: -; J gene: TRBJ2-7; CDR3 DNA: TGTGCCAGCAGCCCGATAGTACGGAGACCCGAGCAGTACTTC; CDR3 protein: CASSPIVRRPEQYF
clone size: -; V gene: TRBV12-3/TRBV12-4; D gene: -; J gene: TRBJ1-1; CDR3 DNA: TGTGCCAGCAGTCCCCGCGTTTACACTGAAGCTTTCTTT; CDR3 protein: CASSPRVYTEAFF
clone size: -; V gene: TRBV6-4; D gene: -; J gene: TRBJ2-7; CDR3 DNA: TGTGCCAGCGCTAGGGAGGCGGCTTACGAGCAGTACTTC; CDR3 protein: CASAREAAYEQYF
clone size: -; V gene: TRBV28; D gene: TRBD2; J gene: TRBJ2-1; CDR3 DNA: TGTGCCAGCACCATCCTGGGACTAGCGGGGTTGGGCTACAATGAGCAGTTCTTC; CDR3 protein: CASTILGLAGLGYNEQFF
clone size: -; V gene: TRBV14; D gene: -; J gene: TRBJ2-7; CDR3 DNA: TGTGCCAGCAGCCAAGATTTGTACCGGGCCTACGAGCAGTACTTC; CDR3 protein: CASSQDLYRAYEQYF
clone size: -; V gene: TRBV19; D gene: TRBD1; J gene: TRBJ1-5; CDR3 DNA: TGTGCCAGTACCGTAGGACAGGGTGGGGAGCCCCAGCATTTT; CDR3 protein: CASTVGQGGEPQHF
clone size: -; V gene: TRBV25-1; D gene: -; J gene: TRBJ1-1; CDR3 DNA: TGTGCCAGCAGGCAGGGGAGCACTGAAGCTTTCTTT; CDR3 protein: CASRQGSTEAFF
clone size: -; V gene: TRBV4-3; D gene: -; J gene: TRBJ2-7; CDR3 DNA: TGCGCCAGCAGCCAAGGGAGTAGGCAGTACTTC; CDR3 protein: CASSQGSRQYF
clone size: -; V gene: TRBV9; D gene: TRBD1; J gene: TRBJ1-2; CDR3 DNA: TGTGCCAGCAGCGTCGGTGACAGGGGACCCCCTAACTATGGCTACACCTTC; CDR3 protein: CASSVGDRGPPNYGYTF
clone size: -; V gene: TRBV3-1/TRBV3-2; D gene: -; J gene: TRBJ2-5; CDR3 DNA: TGTGCCAGCAGCCCTGCCAGGGGTCCAGAGACCCAGTACTTC; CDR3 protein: CASSPARGPETQYF
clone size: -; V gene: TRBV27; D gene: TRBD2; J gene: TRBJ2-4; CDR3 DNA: TGTGCCAGCAGTTCGGGGGGGTCCGTCTTGTTCCTTCAGTACTTC; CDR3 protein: CASSSGGSVLFLQYF
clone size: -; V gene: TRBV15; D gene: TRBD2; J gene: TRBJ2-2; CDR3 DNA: TGTGCCACCAGCAGCGGACTAGCGGGGAACACCGGGGAGCTGTTTTTT; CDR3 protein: CATSSGLAGNTGELFF
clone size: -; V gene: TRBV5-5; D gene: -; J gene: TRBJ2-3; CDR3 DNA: TGTGCCAGCACCATATTTGGGGGGAACACAGATACGCAGTATTTT; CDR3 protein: CASTIFGGNTDTQYF
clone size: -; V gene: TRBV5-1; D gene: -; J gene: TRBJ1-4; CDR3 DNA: TGCGCCAGCAGCTTGAGGGGCCAGGGCGCAACTAATGAAAAACTGTTTTTT; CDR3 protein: CASSLRGQGATNEKLFF
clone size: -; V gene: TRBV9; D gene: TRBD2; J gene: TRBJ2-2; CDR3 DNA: TGTGCCAGCAGCGTAGATTGGAGGCGGGGGGGTCCCACCGGGGAGCTGTTTTTT; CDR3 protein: CASSVDWRRGGPTGELFF
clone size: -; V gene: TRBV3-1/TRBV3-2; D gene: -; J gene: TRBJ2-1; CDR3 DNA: TGTGCCAGCAGCCCGCGCGGCACGGAGCAGTTCTTC; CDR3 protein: CASSPRGTEQFF
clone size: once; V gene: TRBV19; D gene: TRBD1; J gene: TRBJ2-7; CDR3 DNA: TGTGCCAGTATTTCCACAGGGGCTGCTTACGAGCAGTACTTC; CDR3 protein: CASISTGAAYEQYF
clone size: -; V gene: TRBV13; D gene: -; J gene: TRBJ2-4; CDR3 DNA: TGTGCCAGCAGCTTTGGTGCGATGGGGGCAGTTGCCAAAAACATTCAGTACTTC; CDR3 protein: CASSFGAMGAVAKNIQYF
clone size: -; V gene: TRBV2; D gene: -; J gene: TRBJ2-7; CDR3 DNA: TGTGCCAGCACCGAGGGAACGTACTACGAGCAGTACTTC; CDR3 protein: CASTEGTYYEQYF
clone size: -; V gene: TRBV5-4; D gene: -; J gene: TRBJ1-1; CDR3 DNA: TGTGCCAGCAGCTTGGACAGTTACACTGAAGCTTTCTTT; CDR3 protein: CASSLDSYTEAFF
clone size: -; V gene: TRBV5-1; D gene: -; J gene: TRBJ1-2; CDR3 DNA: TGCGCCAGCAGCTCTGGCACAGGGATGTTTTATGGCTACACCTTC; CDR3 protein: CASSSGTGMFYGYTF
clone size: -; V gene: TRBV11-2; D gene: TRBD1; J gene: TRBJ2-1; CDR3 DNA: TGTGCCAGCAGCTTAGAAACCGGGACAGGTTTTACCAATGAGCAGTTCTTC; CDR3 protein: CASSLETGTGFTNEQFF